A selection of T cell receptor beta chains follows, all from one sample in a study of cytotoxic CD8 clonotypes in ibrutinib-treated CLL. Produced via immunoSEQ multiplex PCR; TCRdb's table is partial and in-frame only. This sample has over 200,000 clones, with roughly 65% found just once. The sequencing used PBMCs, collected after 12 months of ibrutinib treatment. These receptors originate from a human donor with chronic lymphocytic leukemia. Each CDR3 is given with its conserved first and last residue. A D gene is named only where the DNA matches it firmly. A clone size is listed for some rows: how often the clone was seen (once, few, many), or a class if it is expanded.

d_call: NA; v_call: TRBV4-2; cdr3_length: 16; clone_size: few; j_call: TRBJ1-4; cdr3_aa: CASSQVVVGVGEKLFF; cdr3_nt: TGTGCCAGCAGCCAAGTGGTTGTAGGGGTCGGTGAAAAACTGTTTTTT
d_call: TRBD2; v_call: TRBV7-2; cdr3_length: 13; clone_size: NA; j_call: TRBJ2-1; cdr3_aa: CASSQPTSHEQFF; cdr3_nt: TGTGCCAGCAGCCAACCGACTAGCCATGAGCAGTTCTTC
d_call: NA; v_call: TRBV27; cdr3_length: 14; clone_size: NA; j_call: TRBJ1-2; cdr3_aa: CASRPGSRHYGYTF; cdr3_nt: TGTGCCAGCAGGCCGGGAAGTCGCCACTATGGCTACACCTTC
d_call: TRBD2; v_call: TRBV5-6; cdr3_length: 16; clone_size: NA; j_call: TRBJ2-3; cdr3_aa: CASSLISGANTDTQYF; cdr3_nt: TGTGCCAGCAGCTTGATTAGCGGGGCCAACACAGATACGCAGTATTTT
d_call: NA; v_call: TRBV6-5; cdr3_length: 13; clone_size: few; j_call: TRBJ1-2; cdr3_aa: CASSGPRVGGYTF; cdr3_nt: TGTGCCAGCAGTGGCCCGAGAGTCGGGGGCTACACCTTC
d_call: NA; v_call: TRBV5-1; cdr3_length: 12; clone_size: NA; j_call: TRBJ2-1; cdr3_aa: CASSLVGSEQFF; cdr3_nt: TGCGCCAGCAGCTTGGTAGGGAGTGAGCAGTTCTTC
d_call: TRBD1; v_call: TRBV5-1; cdr3_length: 13; clone_size: few; j_call: TRBJ2-5; cdr3_aa: CASSRDSQETQYF; cdr3_nt: TGCGCCAGCAGTAGGGACAGCCAAGAGACCCAGTACTTC
d_call: NA; v_call: TRBV30; cdr3_length: 17; clone_size: NA; j_call: TRBJ1-4; cdr3_aa: CAWSVFLGGPSEEKLFF; cdr3_nt: TGTGCCTGGAGTGTATTTTTGGGGGGGCCTTCTGAGGAAAAACTGTTTTTT
d_call: TRBD1; v_call: TRBV19; cdr3_length: 14; clone_size: few; j_call: TRBJ2-3; cdr3_aa: CASSIDHRGYTQYF; cdr3_nt: TGTGCCAGTAGTATAGATCACAGGGGATATACGCAGTATTTT
d_call: NA; v_call: TRBV9; cdr3_length: 15; clone_size: few; j_call: TRBJ2-1; cdr3_aa: CASKVGPGKLDEQFF; cdr3_nt: TGTGCCAGCAAAGTGGGACCCGGGAAACTAGATGAGCAGTTCTTC
d_call: NA; v_call: TRBV18; cdr3_length: 13; clone_size: NA; j_call: TRBJ2-7; cdr3_aa: CASSPRGVYEQYF; cdr3_nt: TGTGCCAGCTCACCACGGGGGGTTTACGAGCAGTACTTC
d_call: NA; v_call: TRBV30; cdr3_length: 15; clone_size: NA; j_call: TRBJ1-5; cdr3_aa: CAWSVPGHQNQPQHF; cdr3_nt: TGTGCCTGGAGTGTGCCGGGACACCAAAATCAGCCCCAGCATTTT
d_call: NA; v_call: TRBV30; cdr3_length: 17; clone_size: NA; j_call: TRBJ2-4; cdr3_aa: CAWSYSGQTLAKNIQYF; cdr3_nt: TGTGCCTGGAGTTATAGTGGACAGACTCTAGCCAAAAACATTCAGTACTTC
d_call: TRBD1; v_call: TRBV9; cdr3_length: 15; clone_size: NA; j_call: TRBJ2-7; cdr3_aa: CASSATATGIGEQYF; cdr3_nt: TGTGCCAGCAGCGCAACGGCGACAGGGATCGGAGAGCAGTACTTC
d_call: NA; v_call: TRBV5-6; cdr3_length: 15; clone_size: once; j_call: TRBJ1-2; cdr3_aa: CASSDSAGNNYGYTF; cdr3_nt: TGTGCCAGCAGCGACTCCGCAGGGAACAACTATGGCTACACCTTC
d_call: NA; v_call: TRBV11-3; cdr3_length: 14; clone_size: NA; j_call: TRBJ2-7; cdr3_aa: CASSPPADSYEQYF; cdr3_nt: TGTGCCAGCAGCCCTCCGGCGGACTCCTACGAGCAGTACTTC
d_call: TRBD2; v_call: TRBV9; cdr3_length: 18; clone_size: NA; j_call: TRBJ2-1; cdr3_aa: CASSLVPRLAGGPCEQFF; cdr3_nt: TGTGCCAGCAGCTTAGTACCACGACTAGCGGGGGGGCCTTGTGAGCAGTTCTTC
d_call: NA; v_call: TRBV6-5; cdr3_length: 14; clone_size: NA; j_call: TRBJ2-3; cdr3_aa: CASGVRGRTDTQYF; cdr3_nt: TGTGCCAGCGGGGTTCGCGGCCGCACAGATACGCAGTATTTT
d_call: TRBD2; v_call: TRBV9; cdr3_length: 16; clone_size: few; j_call: TRBJ2-5; cdr3_aa: CASSVGSSGEQETQYF; cdr3_nt: TGTGCCAGCAGCGTTGGTAGTAGCGGGGAACAAGAGACCCAGTACTTC
d_call: NA; v_call: TRBV5-3; cdr3_length: 13; clone_size: NA; j_call: TRBJ1-2; cdr3_aa: CADPRGGVKGYTF; cdr3_nt: TGTGCCGACCCCCGAGGAGGGGTGAAGGGCTACACCTTC
d_call: NA; v_call: TRBV6-1; cdr3_length: 14; clone_size: once; j_call: TRBJ2-2; cdr3_aa: CASTSLENTGELFF; cdr3_nt: TGTGCCAGCACTAGCCTAGAGAACACCGGGGAGCTGTTTTTT
d_call: NA; v_call: TRBV30; cdr3_length: 11; clone_size: once; j_call: TRBJ1-6; cdr3_aa: CAWRINSPLHF; cdr3_nt: TGTGCCTGGAGAATAAATTCACCCCTCCACTTT
d_call: NA; v_call: TRBV10-3; cdr3_length: 18; clone_size: NA; j_call: TRBJ1-1; cdr3_aa: CAISESGQNRRMNTEAFF; cdr3_nt: TGTGCCATCAGTGAATCCGGCCAGAACAGGAGAATGAACACTGAAGCTTTCTTT
d_call: NA; v_call: TRBV2; cdr3_length: 12; clone_size: NA; j_call: TRBJ2-5; cdr3_aa: CATSRIQETQYF; cdr3_nt: TGTGCCACTAGTAGGATCCAAGAGACCCAGTACTTC
d_call: TRBD1; v_call: TRBV2; cdr3_length: 17; clone_size: once; j_call: TRBJ1-5; cdr3_aa: CASSEARGTGADQPQHF; cdr3_nt: TGTGCCAGCAGTGAAGCTCGAGGGACAGGAGCAGATCAGCCCCAGCATTTT
d_call: NA; v_call: TRBV27; cdr3_length: 13; clone_size: NA; j_call: TRBJ1-1; cdr3_aa: CASSWAGGAEAFF; cdr3_nt: TGTGCCAGCAGTTGGGCGGGAGGGGCTGAAGCTTTCTTT
d_call: NA; v_call: TRBV5-6; cdr3_length: 12; clone_size: NA; j_call: TRBJ1-1; cdr3_aa: CASSFSRPPAFF; cdr3_nt: TGTGCCAGCAGCTTCTCCCGTCCCCCAGCTTTCTTT
d_call: NA; v_call: TRBV5-1; cdr3_length: 14; clone_size: NA; j_call: TRBJ1-1; cdr3_aa: CASKGGGTVAEAFF; cdr3_nt: TGCGCCAGCAAGGGGGGAGGGACGGTCGCTGAAGCTTTCTTT
d_call: TRBD1; v_call: TRBV7-8; cdr3_length: 18; clone_size: NA; j_call: TRBJ1-1; cdr3_aa: CASSLSGQVVLLGTEAFF; cdr3_nt: TGTGCCAGCAGCTTATCCGGACAGGTCGTCCTTTTGGGCACTGAAGCTTTCTTT
d_call: TRBD2; v_call: TRBV7-8; cdr3_length: 14; clone_size: NA; j_call: TRBJ2-1; cdr3_aa: CASSPGVLAVEQFF; cdr3_nt: TGTGCCAGCAGCCCCGGTGTACTAGCGGTTGAGCAGTTCTTC
d_call: NA; v_call: TRBV6-5; cdr3_length: 15; clone_size: NA; j_call: TRBJ2-1; cdr3_aa: CASSYSGGSYNEQFF; cdr3_nt: TGTGCCAGCAGTTATTCTGGGGGGTCCTACAATGAGCAGTTCTTC
d_call: NA; v_call: TRBV28; cdr3_length: 20; clone_size: NA; j_call: TRBJ2-3; cdr3_aa: CASSPQGLNAPTPYTDTQYF; cdr3_nt: TGTGCCAGCAGTCCCCAGGGCCTAAACGCTCCCACGCCGTACACAGATACGCAGTATTTT
d_call: NA; v_call: TRBV7-9; cdr3_length: 12; clone_size: NA; j_call: TRBJ2-3; cdr3_aa: CASSLDIGTQYF; cdr3_nt: TGTGCCAGCAGCTTAGACATCGGTACGCAGTATTTT
d_call: TRBD2; v_call: TRBV6-5; cdr3_length: 14; clone_size: NA; j_call: TRBJ2-2; cdr3_aa: CASRLAANTGELFF; cdr3_nt: TGTGCCAGCAGACTAGCGGCGAACACCGGGGAGCTGTTTTTT
d_call: NA; v_call: TRBV5-6; cdr3_length: 16; clone_size: NA; j_call: TRBJ2-4; cdr3_aa: CASSFSLWVAKNIQYF; cdr3_nt: TGTGCCAGCAGCTTTTCCCTCTGGGTAGCCAAAAACATTCAGTACTTC
d_call: NA; v_call: TRBV29-1; cdr3_length: 12; clone_size: few; j_call: TRBJ2-1; cdr3_aa: CSVDRAHGEQFF; cdr3_nt: TGCAGCGTTGACAGGGCTCACGGTGAGCAGTTCTTC
d_call: TRBD2; v_call: TRBV27; cdr3_length: 14; clone_size: NA; j_call: TRBJ2-1; cdr3_aa: CASRSASGNNEQFF; cdr3_nt: TGTGCCAGCAGATCGGCTAGCGGTAACAATGAGCAGTTCTTC